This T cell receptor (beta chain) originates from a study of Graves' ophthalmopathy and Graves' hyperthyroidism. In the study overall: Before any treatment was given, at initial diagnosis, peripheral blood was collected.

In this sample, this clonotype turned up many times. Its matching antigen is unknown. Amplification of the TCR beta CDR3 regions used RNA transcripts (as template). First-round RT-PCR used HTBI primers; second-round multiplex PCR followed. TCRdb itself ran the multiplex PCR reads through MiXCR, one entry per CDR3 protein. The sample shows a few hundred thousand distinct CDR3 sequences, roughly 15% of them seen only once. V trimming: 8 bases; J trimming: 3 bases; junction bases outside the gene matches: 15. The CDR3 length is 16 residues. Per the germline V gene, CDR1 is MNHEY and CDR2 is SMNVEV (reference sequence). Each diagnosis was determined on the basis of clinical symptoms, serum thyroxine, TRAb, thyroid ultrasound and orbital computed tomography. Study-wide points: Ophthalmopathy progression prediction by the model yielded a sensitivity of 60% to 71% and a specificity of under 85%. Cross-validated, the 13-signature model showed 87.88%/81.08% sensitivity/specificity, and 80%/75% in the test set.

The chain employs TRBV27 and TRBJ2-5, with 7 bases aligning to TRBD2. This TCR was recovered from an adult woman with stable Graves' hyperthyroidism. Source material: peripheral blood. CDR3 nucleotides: TGTGCCAGCGAGGATGAAAAAGCGGGATTGGAAGAGACCCAGTACTTC. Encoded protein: CASEDEKAGLEETQYF.